This T cell receptor beta chain was sequenced during a study of cytomegalovirus exposure and HLA in healthy donors (dated 2017 in TCRdb). In terms of the full investigation: An earlier analysis of 587 of the donors reported approximately 260 Gb of sequence data and 117 million unique TCR beta sequences obtained from about 200 million T cells. Of the 300 to 500 genotyped donors, less than 90% were placed in the genetic ancestry cluster associated with self-reported Caucasian donors. To study patterns of TCR occurrence, a later analysis re-analyzed previously published TCR beta repertoires from several hundred donors and added high-resolution HLA genotyping. An earlier analysis of 587 of the donors used high-throughput TCR beta sequencing to judge whether each TCR beta V gene segment behaved as functional or pseudogenic. Roughly five DR-DQ haplotypes were handled as single units for association and clustering because linkage in the cohort was strong. Among over 350 genotyped donors of the cohort, an average of 235,054 unique TCR beta nucleotide sequences were sequenced per donor, roughly 18% of them non-productive. HLA typing included class I and class II loci at four-digit resolution. The study used immunosequencing to profile the T cell repertoires of more than 650 subjects and linked those repertoires to cytomegalovirus serostatus. A later genetic analysis used genome-wide SNP genotypes for about three fifths of the 666 donors, treating that subset as a discovery cohort. The study combined high-throughput TCR immunosequencing, statistical association of individual TCRs with disease status, and machine learning to predict cytomegalovirus infection status. A separate validation cohort of over a hundred different subjects was used in addition to the 666-subject first cohort. An early release covering just under 650 HLA-typed donors comprised 300 to 350 gigabases of sequencing data and about 90 million unique TCR sequences. The number of donors typed differed by locus, with about 629-640 for A, B, C, DRB1 and DQB1, over 500 for DQA1, about 610 for DPA1, and 400 to 490 for DPB1. Rather than drawing on any new phenotypic data, the later analysis identified candidate immune exposures from TCR beta sequences and the way those sequences occurred across donors. Every discovery cohort repertoire had been produced on one sequencing platform. The aim of the study was to test whether cataloging public T cell receptors could identify signatures of past pathogen exposure. Donor age, sex, ethnicity and CMV serostatus were compiled alongside the repertoire data. On the study overall, not on this receptor specifically: The authors suggested that the approach could potentially be generalized to other disease states and immunological phenotypes. Assigning TCR associations to individual alleles was difficult when HLA alleles, especially DR and DQ, strongly co-occurred. In a later analysis, most CMV-associated TCR beta chains were found to appear HLA-restricted, with HLA associations seemingly driven largely by CMV exposure. In vitro tests confirmed that a few of the cytomegalovirus-associated TCR beta chains recognize cytomegalovirus antigens. A further reported finding was that TCR beta sequences accurately predicted the HLA-A and HLA-B alleles for most subjects in the first cohort. While some public TCRs were present in many individuals, most TCR sequences turned up only very rarely across donors. An earlier analysis of around 500 of the donors showed that most TCR beta V segments appeared in productive rearrangements either about 87% or about 30% of the time, which broadly matched IMGT annotations. Because HLA typing was unavailable for some donors at each locus, only the typed subset was used in association tests. Correlated functional status among segregating V segments might be attributable to linkage disequilibrium, but an unknown experimental factor could not be ruled out. In a later analysis, HLA-associated TCR beta chains showed more clonal expansion and lower generation probabilities than non-associated chains that were equally common. A cluster of highly shared sequence variants was judged likely to represent a technical artifact of the sequencing pipeline. Cytomegalovirus status was reported to be diagnosed by the classifier with high specificity and sensitivity in both the original and validation cohorts. Specific HLA alleles were associated with 15,000 to 20,000 TCR beta sequences at a false discovery rate of 0.05 in a later analysis. In a later analysis, TCR association rates were found to vary across HLA loci, with the most associated TCRs seen for DRB1 alleles and the fewest for HLA-C alleles. Because counts were too low, about 17 rarely observed V segments, including chromosome 9 orphons, were excluded from the earlier analysis of some 590 of the donors. Immune exposure information for the cohort was limited to CMV serostatus. A total of roughly 160 TCR beta chains were listed by the study as associated with cytomegalovirus. V-gene and J-gene trimming of TCR beta chains was associated with a missense DCLRE1C variant in a later genetic analysis, and the association was replicated in an independent cohort. The cohort was sequenced for TCR beta chains only, and without alpha or paired-chain data the features that could be detected were limited. In a later genetic analysis, fewer N-insertions in productive TCRs were reported among donors in an Asian-associated ancestry cluster than the roughly 700-donor mean. Because the 87-base-pair reads could not distinguish some IMGT-functional V segments, including TRBV6-2 and TRBV6-3, those segments were excluded. In a later analysis, several top co-occurrence clusters were reported to appear linked to parvovirus B19, influenza, CMV and Epstein-Barr virus. Sequencing depth was assumed to be roughly uniform across donors in the presence/absence analyses, though that assumption may not hold.

The cohort comprised 550 to 700 healthy bone marrow donors. All cohort members were sampled while nominally healthy, although unrecorded immune exposures were likely present. The donor was CMV seronegative and belonged to the group of more than 300 seronegative cohort members. Every donor gave a peripheral blood sample, and the peripheral blood mononuclear cells from that sample were used for TCR beta sequencing. The Qiagen DNeasy Blood Extraction Kit was used to extract genomic DNA from the blood cell samples. The germline V gene provides CDR1 MNHEY and CDR2 SVGAGI. Deletion took 0 bases off V and 5 bases off J, with a span of 14 bases between the germline ends. Including cysteine and phenylalanine, the CDR3 has 15 amino acids. Solely the CDR3 DNA is kept, with 45 bases framed from the first base. The receptor library was made with the immunoSEQ multiplex PCR assay. The multiplex PCR relied on a mix of 60 forward primers for TCR Vbeta segments and 13 reverse primers for TCR Jbeta segments. The CDR3 region of rearranged TCR beta genes was amplified from genomic DNA with a multiplex PCR assay. The Illumina HiSeq System was used to sequence the amplified TCR beta libraries as 87-base-pair reads. In the paper's pipeline: In a later analysis, tens of millions of unique TCR beta chains were counted across the 500 to 850 repertoires, and roughly 10 million of these chains were shared by at least two donors. Raw reads were error-corrected and collapsed into unique sequences by a nearest-neighbor algorithm in which closely related sequences were merged to remove PCR and sequencing errors. V, D and J gene segments were assigned by aligning CDR3 sequences to IMGT reference sequences. For a sequence to be retained, a match of at least six nucleotides to both a V gene segment and a J gene segment was required. A rearrangement counted as productive if the CDR3 had no stop codons and remained in frame with V and J, and every other rearrangement counted as non-productive. CDR3 was defined by IMGT convention, running from the second conserved V-encoded cysteine to the conserved J-encoded phenylalanine. The earlier analysis of some 550 of the donors excluded any sequence lacking an unambiguous match to a single V gene segment. In an earlier analysis of a few hundred of the donors, V segments were called functional above 56.7% productive rearrangements and were called segregating when the between-donor standard deviation exceeded 5%. A statistical classification framework was built to diagnose cytomegalovirus status from the catalog of TCR beta chain sequences. In a later analysis, TCR nucleotide sequences were compared against IMGT/GENE-DB human TR gene sequences so that V and J genes could be assigned. In a later analysis, CDR3 sequences and most-parsimonious VDJ recombination scenarios were assigned using the TCRdist pipeline. In a later analysis, every TCR beta chain was defined by the combination of its CDR3 amino acid sequence and its V-gene family, and reads without a unique V-gene family were dropped. A later analysis removed 592 highly shared, low-generation-probability nucleotide sequences to deal with suspected cross-contamination and a sequencing artifact. A later analysis calculated a clonal expansion index for each public chain from normalized within-repertoire ranks of inferred template counts. In a later analysis, generation probabilities were computed with a VDJ recombination model fitted to out-of-frame rearrangements, and the resulting probabilities were checked against IGoR. Hypergeometric tests were used in a later analysis to score TCR-TCR, TCR-HLA and TCR-CMV co-occurrence, with a repertoire-size bias correction applied to the TCR pairs. A later analysis estimated false discovery rates by permuting HLA or CMV assignments 20 times. In a later analysis, co-occurring TCRs were grouped using DBSCAN, with TCRdist sequence similarity added in when clustering inside HLA-allele-positive subsets. Repertoires with fewer than 30,000 or more than 120,000 public chains were left out of co-occurrence clustering, as were about 5 repertoires with anomalous nucleotide sharing. As stored in TCRdb, this immuneACCESS dataset retains in-frame rearrangements with V and J assigned. A fraction of the clones does not appear; measured against another copy, unresolved V genes explain less than half of the discrepancy, and the remainder lacks a known reason. D and trimming come from the DNA, and the V and J calls and clone size come from that table. The sample table records 150,000 to 200,000 clones; around 79% of these occur just once. The ten largest make up roughly 1.4% of the sample.

On this clone: No antigen is known for it. No much larger clonotype is one base removed from it; base qualities were not supplied.

The chain is assembled from TRBV6-5 and TRBJ2-7; too little of a D gene remains to name it. The sequence came from a woman aged 45-60 years in good health and CMV-seronegative. Sample: PBMCs. The CDR3 amino acid sequence is: CASSYSGRLQDEQYF. The sequenced DNA: TGTGCCAGCAGTTACTCGGGCAGGTTGCAAGACGAGCAGTACTTC.